Listed below are T cell receptor beta chains from one sample, sequenced in a study of beta chain features in type 1 diabetes. The data were produced by immunoSEQ multiplex PCR, yet TCRdb's version contains in-frame clones alone and is incomplete. The table has 120,000 to 150,000 clones, roughly 48% seen once. Sequencing was carried out using Tregs from blood. These receptors were obtained from a man aged 18 to 29 in good health. The CDR3 runs from the conserved cysteine through the conserved F or W. A D gene is named only where the DNA matches it firmly. Expanded clones are given a class, and other clones once, few, many or no size at all.

v_call: TRBV18
j_call: TRBJ2-7
d_call: -
clone_size: -
cdr3_aa: CASSPAGRPYEQYF
cdr3_nt: TGTGCCAGCTCACCGGCGGGACGACCCTACGAGCAGTACTTC

v_call: TRBV30
j_call: TRBJ1-1
d_call: TRBD1
clone_size: few
cdr3_aa: CAWRGDRGDTEAFF
cdr3_nt: TGTGCCTGGAGGGGGGACAGGGGTGACACTGAAGCTTTCTTT

v_call: TRBV7-2
j_call: TRBJ2-3
d_call: TRBD2
clone_size: -
cdr3_aa: CASSRLRLAGGDTQYF
cdr3_nt: TGTGCCAGCAGCCGACTGAGACTAGCGGGAGGAGATACGCAGTATTTT

v_call: TRBV7-9
j_call: TRBJ2-2
d_call: -
clone_size: -
cdr3_aa: CASSLVTGELFF
cdr3_nt: TGTGCCAGCAGCTTAGTAACCGGGGAGCTGTTTTTT

v_call: TRBV10-3
j_call: TRBJ2-3
d_call: TRBD2
clone_size: -
cdr3_aa: CASKETGTSQYF
cdr3_nt: TGTGCCTCGAAAGAAACCGGGACTAGTCAGTATTTT

v_call: TRBV29-1
j_call: TRBJ2-1
d_call: TRBD2
clone_size: -
cdr3_aa: CSVPRTSGIYNEQFF
cdr3_nt: TGCAGCGTTCCTCGGACTAGCGGGATTTACAATGAGCAGTTCTTC

v_call: TRBV7-2
j_call: TRBJ2-1
d_call: TRBD2
clone_size: -
cdr3_aa: CASSLRGLAGVNEQFF
cdr3_nt: TGTGCCAGCAGCTTAAGGGGACTAGCGGGAGTCAATGAGCAGTTCTTC

v_call: TRBV2
j_call: TRBJ2-3
d_call: TRBD2
clone_size: -
cdr3_aa: CASTFSGGVGTDTQYF
cdr3_nt: TGTGCCAGCACGTTTAGCGGGGGGGTCGGCACAGATACGCAGTATTTT

v_call: TRBV14
j_call: TRBJ2-7
d_call: -
clone_size: -
cdr3_aa: CASSKGGTRPQQYF
cdr3_nt: TGTGCCAGCAGCAAGGGGGGGACGCGGCCCCAGCAGTACTTC

v_call: TRBV30
j_call: TRBJ2-1
d_call: -
clone_size: few
cdr3_aa: CAWSLLTSAWNEQFF
cdr3_nt: TGTGCCTGGAGTCTCCTGACTAGTGCATGGAATGAGCAGTTCTTC

v_call: TRBV4-3
j_call: TRBJ1-2
d_call: -
clone_size: -
cdr3_aa: CASSQDWRGSANYGYTF
cdr3_nt: TGCGCCAGCAGCCAAGATTGGAGGGGATCAGCTAACTATGGCTACACCTTC

v_call: TRBV4-2
j_call: TRBJ2-3
d_call: -
clone_size: -
cdr3_aa: CASSQDGRAKDTQYF
cdr3_nt: TGTGCCAGCAGCCAAGATGGCAGGGCAAAAGATACGCAGTATTTT

v_call: TRBV10-3
j_call: TRBJ2-1
d_call: -
clone_size: -
cdr3_aa: CAITREAYNEQFF
cdr3_nt: TGTGCCATCACGCGAGAGGCCTACAATGAGCAGTTCTTC

v_call: TRBV18
j_call: TRBJ2-7
d_call: TRBD2
clone_size: -
cdr3_aa: CASSPRLAGGLMTYEQYF
cdr3_nt: TGTGCCAGCTCACCGAGACTAGCGGGGGGGTTGATGACCTACGAGCAGTACTTC

v_call: TRBV9
j_call: TRBJ2-1
d_call: -
clone_size: few
cdr3_aa: CASSAQAGTASYNEQFF
cdr3_nt: TGTGCCAGCAGCGCCCAAGCGGGCACCGCCTCCTACAATGAGCAGTTCTTC

v_call: TRBV5-1
j_call: TRBJ2-1
d_call: TRBD2
clone_size: few
cdr3_aa: CASRPSGRNEQFF
cdr3_nt: TGCGCCAGCAGACCTAGCGGGCGCAATGAGCAGTTCTTC

v_call: TRBV2
j_call: TRBJ1-4
d_call: -
clone_size: few
cdr3_aa: CASRGTPELFF
cdr3_nt: TGTGCCAGCCGAGGTACACCAGAGCTGTTTTTT

v_call: TRBV29-1
j_call: TRBJ2-3
d_call: -
clone_size: -
cdr3_aa: CSVTRDSGVDTQYF
cdr3_nt: TGCAGCGTGACCCGGGACTCCGGTGTGGATACGCAGTATTTT

v_call: TRBV27
j_call: TRBJ1-1
d_call: TRBD1
clone_size: -
cdr3_aa: CASMPERDRAGGMNTEAFF
cdr3_nt: TGTGCCAGCATGCCCGAAAGAGACAGGGCTGGTGGGATGAACACTGAAGCTTTCTTT

v_call: TRBV2
j_call: TRBJ1-4
d_call: -
clone_size: -
cdr3_aa: CASSEDGGDEKLFF
cdr3_nt: TGTGCCAGCAGTGAGGACGGGGGGGATGAAAAACTGTTTTTT

v_call: TRBV1
j_call: TRBJ2-5
d_call: -
clone_size: few
cdr3_aa: CTSSQGPGKPGETQYF
cdr3_nt: TGCACCAGCAGCCAAGGGCCGGGAAAGCCGGGGGAGACCCAGTACTTC

v_call: TRBV6-6
j_call: TRBJ2-7
d_call: TRBD1
clone_size: -
cdr3_aa: CASSDTGGSYEQYF
cdr3_nt: TGTGCCAGCAGTGACACAGGGGGATCCTACGAGCAGTACTTC

v_call: TRBV6-4
j_call: TRBJ2-2
d_call: -
clone_size: -
cdr3_aa: CASSPVWLGELFF
cdr3_nt: TGTGCCAGCAGTCCGGTATGGTTGGGGGAGCTGTTTTTT

v_call: TRBV5-1
j_call: TRBJ2-3
d_call: TRBD1
clone_size: -
cdr3_aa: CTSSQWTGLDTQYF
cdr3_nt: TGCACCAGCAGCCAGTGGACAGGTTTGGATACGCAGTATTTT

v_call: TRBV7-2
j_call: TRBJ2-3
d_call: -
clone_size: -
cdr3_aa: CASSLPSLDTQYF
cdr3_nt: TGTGCCAGCAGCTTACCCAGTCTAGATACGCAGTATTTT

v_call: TRBV27
j_call: TRBJ2-7
d_call: TRBD1
clone_size: -
cdr3_aa: CASSFSGQWSYEQYF
cdr3_nt: TGTGCCAGCAGTTTTTCGGGACAGTGGTCCTACGAGCAGTACTTC

v_call: TRBV6-6
j_call: TRBJ1-1
d_call: TRBD1
clone_size: -
cdr3_aa: CASRSFGTGGTEAFF
cdr3_nt: TGTGCCAGCAGGTCTTTCGGGACAGGTGGCACTGAAGCTTTCTTT

v_call: TRBV5-6
j_call: TRBJ2-1
d_call: TRBD2
clone_size: -
cdr3_aa: CASSLVLAGGLHNEQFF
cdr3_nt: TGTGCCAGCAGCTTGGTCCTAGCGGGAGGTCTCCACAATGAGCAGTTCTTC

v_call: TRBV7-3
j_call: TRBJ2-2
d_call: TRBD2
clone_size: -
cdr3_aa: CASSLHAPTSGGNTGELFF
cdr3_nt: TGTGCCAGCAGCCTCCACGCCCCGACTAGCGGGGGGAACACCGGGGAGCTGTTTTTT

v_call: TRBV7-7
j_call: TRBJ1-5
d_call: TRBD1
clone_size: -
cdr3_aa: CASSLDRDQPQHF
cdr3_nt: TGTGCTAGCAGCTTAGACAGGGATCAGCCCCAGCATTTT

v_call: TRBV19
j_call: TRBJ1-2
d_call: -
clone_size: -
cdr3_aa: CASSIPGLTGGYTF
cdr3_nt: TGTGCCAGTAGTATACCGGGTCTGACAGGAGGCTACACCTTC

v_call: TRBV7-3
j_call: TRBJ2-6
d_call: TRBD1
clone_size: once
cdr3_aa: CASSLVATGLGANVLTF
cdr3_nt: TGTGCCAGCAGCCTCGTCGCGACAGGGCTAGGGGCCAACGTCCTGACTTTC

v_call: TRBV4-3
j_call: TRBJ1-1
d_call: TRBD1
clone_size: -
cdr3_aa: CASSHEDRASEAFF
cdr3_nt: TGCGCCAGCAGCCATGAGGACAGGGCCTCTGAAGCTTTCTTT

v_call: TRBV25-1
j_call: TRBJ2-3
d_call: TRBD1
clone_size: -
cdr3_aa: CASSTDRTGGADTQYF
cdr3_nt: TGTGCCAGCAGCACCGATAGGACAGGGGGCGCAGATACGCAGTATTTT

v_call: TRBV5-1
j_call: TRBJ1-2
d_call: -
clone_size: -
cdr3_aa: CASSPRSSQFLWTF
cdr3_nt: TGCGCCAGCAGCCCCCGTAGCTCCCAATTCCTCTGGACCTTC

v_call: TRBV30
j_call: TRBJ1-1
d_call: TRBD1
clone_size: few
cdr3_aa: CAGQGGSATEAFF
cdr3_nt: TGTGCCGGGCAGGGGGGCTCAGCCACTGAAGCTTTCTTT

v_call: TRBV7-9
j_call: TRBJ1-1
d_call: -
clone_size: -
cdr3_aa: CASSQQGENTEAFF
cdr3_nt: TGTGCTAGCAGCCAACAGGGAGAGAACACTGAAGCTTTCTTT

v_call: TRBV6-1
j_call: TRBJ2-1
d_call: -
clone_size: once
cdr3_aa: CASSAQLYNEQFF
cdr3_nt: TGTGCCAGCAGTGCCCAACTCTACAATGAGCAGTTCTTC

v_call: TRBV4-2
j_call: TRBJ2-7
d_call: TRBD2
clone_size: -
cdr3_aa: CASSQDVSYAGGAYEQYF
cdr3_nt: TGTGCCAGCAGCCAAGACGTGTCTTACGCGGGAGGAGCCTACGAGCAGTACTTC

v_call: TRBV7-3
j_call: TRBJ1-3
d_call: TRBD1
clone_size: -
cdr3_aa: CASSLTGTGGNTIYF
cdr3_nt: TGTGCCAGCAGCTTGACCGGGACAGGCGGAAACACCATATATTTT

v_call: TRBV6-6
j_call: TRBJ1-2
d_call: -
clone_size: -
cdr3_aa: CASSYGGTPSGYTF
cdr3_nt: TGTGCCAGCAGTTATGGAGGGACCCCGAGTGGCTACACCTTC

v_call: TRBV10-3
j_call: TRBJ1-6
d_call: TRBD1
clone_size: -
cdr3_aa: CAISKTFTGTGGAGSYNSPLHF
cdr3_nt: TGTGCCATCAGCAAAACCTTTACCGGGACAGGGGGCGCGGGCTCCTATAATTCACCCCTCCACTTT

v_call: TRBV7-9
j_call: TRBJ1-2
d_call: TRBD1
clone_size: -
cdr3_aa: CASSSRQGDYGYTF
cdr3_nt: TGTGCCAGCAGCTCCAGACAGGGAGATTATGGCTACACCTTC